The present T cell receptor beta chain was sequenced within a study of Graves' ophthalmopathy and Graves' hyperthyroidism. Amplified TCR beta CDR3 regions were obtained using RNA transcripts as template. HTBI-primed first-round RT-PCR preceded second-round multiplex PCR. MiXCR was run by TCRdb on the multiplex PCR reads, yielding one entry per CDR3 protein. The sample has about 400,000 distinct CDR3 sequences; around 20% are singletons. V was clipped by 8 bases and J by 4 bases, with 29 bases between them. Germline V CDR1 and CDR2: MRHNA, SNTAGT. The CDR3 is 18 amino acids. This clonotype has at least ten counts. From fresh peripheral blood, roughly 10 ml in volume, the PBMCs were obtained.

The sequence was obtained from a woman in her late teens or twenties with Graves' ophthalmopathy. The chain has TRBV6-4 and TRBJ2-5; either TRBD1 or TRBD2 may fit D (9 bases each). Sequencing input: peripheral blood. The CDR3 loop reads CASCTDGTGQLAGETQYF. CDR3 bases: TGTGCCAGCTGCACGGACGGGACAGGGCAACTAGCGGGAGAGACCCAGTACTTC.